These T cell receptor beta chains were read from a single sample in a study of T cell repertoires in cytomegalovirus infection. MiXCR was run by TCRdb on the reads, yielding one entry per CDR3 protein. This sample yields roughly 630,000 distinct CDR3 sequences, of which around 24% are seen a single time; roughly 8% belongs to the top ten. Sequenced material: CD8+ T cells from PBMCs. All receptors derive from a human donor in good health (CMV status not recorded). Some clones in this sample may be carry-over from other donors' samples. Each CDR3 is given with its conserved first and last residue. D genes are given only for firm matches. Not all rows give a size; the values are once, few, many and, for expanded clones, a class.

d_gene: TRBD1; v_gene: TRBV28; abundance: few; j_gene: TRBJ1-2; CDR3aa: CASSLTDRGNYGYTF; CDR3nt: TGTGCCAGCAGTTTGACCGACAGGGGCAACTATGGCTACACCTTC
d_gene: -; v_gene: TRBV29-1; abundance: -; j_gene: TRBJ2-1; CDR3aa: CSVDLKYEQFF; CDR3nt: TGCAGCGTTGATCTTAAATATGAGCAGTTCTTC
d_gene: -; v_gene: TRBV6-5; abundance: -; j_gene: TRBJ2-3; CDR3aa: CASSNSRRARSSTDTQYF; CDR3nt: TGTGCCAGCAGTAACTCCCGCCGCGCCAGATCTAGCACAGATACGCAGTATTTT
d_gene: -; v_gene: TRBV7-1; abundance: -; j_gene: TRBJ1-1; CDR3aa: CASSHGGMVDTEAFF; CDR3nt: TGTGCCAGCAGCCATGGGGGTATGGTCGACACTGAAGCTTTCTTT
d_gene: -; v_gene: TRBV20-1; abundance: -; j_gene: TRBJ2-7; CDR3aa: CSASRGGTEYLSSYEQYF; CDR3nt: TGCAGTGCTAGTAGGGGTGGCACAGAGTATCTCAGCTCCTACGAGCAGTACTTC
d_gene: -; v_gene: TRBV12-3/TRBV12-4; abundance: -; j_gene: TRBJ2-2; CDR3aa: CASSTGASVDAGELFF; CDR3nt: TGTGCCAGCAGTACCGGGGCTTCGGTAGACGCCGGGGAGCTGTTTTTT
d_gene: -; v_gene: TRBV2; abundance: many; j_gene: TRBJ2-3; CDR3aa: CASKGRDLLRPTDTQYF; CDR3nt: TGTGCCAGCAAAGGGCGGGATCTTTTACGTCCCACAGATACGCAGTATTTT
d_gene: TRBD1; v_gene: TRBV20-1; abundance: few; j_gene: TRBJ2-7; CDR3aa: CSAWDRHTTYEQYF; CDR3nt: TGCAGTGCGTGGGACAGACACACCACCTACGAGCAGTACTTC
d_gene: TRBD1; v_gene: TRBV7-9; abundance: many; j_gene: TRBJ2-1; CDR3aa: CASSLAPGQGTAF; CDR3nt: TGTGCCAGCAGCTTAGCTCCAGGACAGGGAACTGCCTTC
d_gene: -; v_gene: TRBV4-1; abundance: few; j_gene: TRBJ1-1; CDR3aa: CASSHSNRANTEAFF; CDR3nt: TGCGCCAGCAGCCATTCGAACAGGGCGAACACTGAAGCTTTCTTT
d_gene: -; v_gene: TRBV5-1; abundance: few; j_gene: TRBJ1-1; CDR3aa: CASSSGVGPLNTEAFF; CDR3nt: TGCGCCAGCAGCTCGGGTGTAGGGCCCTTGAACACTGAAGCTTTCTTT
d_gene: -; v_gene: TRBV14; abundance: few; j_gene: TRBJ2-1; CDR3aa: CASSQAGGRIRNEQFF; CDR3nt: TGTGCCAGCAGCCAAGCTGGGGGGCGTATTCGGAATGAGCAGTTCTTC
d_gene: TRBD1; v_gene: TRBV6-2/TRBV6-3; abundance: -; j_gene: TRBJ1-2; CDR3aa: CASSANFGTVSSF; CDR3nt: TGTGCCAGCAGTGCAAACTTCGGGACAGTTTCTTCCTTC
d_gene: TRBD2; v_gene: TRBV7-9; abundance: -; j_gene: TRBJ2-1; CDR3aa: CASSWATSWNVLINEQFF; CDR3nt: TGTGCCAGCAGCTGGGCGACTAGCTGGAATGTACTGATCAATGAGCAGTTCTTC
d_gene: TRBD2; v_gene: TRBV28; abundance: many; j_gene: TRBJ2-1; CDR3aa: CASSFPGLAEEQFF; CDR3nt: TGTGCCAGCAGTTTCCCGGGACTAGCCGAAGAGCAGTTCTTC
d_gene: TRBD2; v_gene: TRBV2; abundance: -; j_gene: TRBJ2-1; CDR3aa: CAKAGRGTYNEQFF; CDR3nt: TGTGCCAAGGCCGGGCGGGGGACCTACAATGAGCAGTTCTTC
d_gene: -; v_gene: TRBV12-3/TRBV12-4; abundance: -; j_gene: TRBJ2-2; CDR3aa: CANSPLRGELFF; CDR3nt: TGTGCCAACAGTCCCTTGAGGGGGGAGCTGTTTTTT
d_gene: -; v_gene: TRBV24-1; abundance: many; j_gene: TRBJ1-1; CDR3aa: CATSPRTDWEAFF; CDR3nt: TGTGCCACCAGCCCCAGGACGGACTGGGAAGCTTTCTTT